Each of the 9 T cell receptor beta chains below was sequenced from the same sample in a study of identical twins. TCRdb re-analysed the 5' RACE reads in MiXCR, keeping a single row per CDR3 protein. This sample yields 700,000 or so distinct CDR3 sequences, of which approximately 9% are seen a single time; approximately 0.89% belongs to the top ten. This sample also appeared in a second study, on yellow fever vaccine responses in identical twins.

The sequencing sample was made of PBMCs. The receptors were sampled from a woman under 30 in good health.

Ten or more counts support this clonotype. V gene TRBV7-8 combines with J gene TRBJ1-6; D gene ambiguous. V lost 2 bases and J lost 7, with 9 bases in between. CDR1 is SGHVS and CDR2 is FQNEAQ in the germline V gene. The CDR3 has 14 amino acids. Written as DNA, the CDR3 is TGTGCCAGCAGCTTAACCCCGGGGAATTCACCCCTCCACTTT. Its translation: CASSLTPGNSPLHF.

The chain has TRBV14 and TRBJ1-6; a possible D gene is TRBD1 (5 bases). CDR3 length: 16 amino acids. Trimming took 1 base from V and 9 from J, leaving 16 bases between them. CDR1 and CDR2 from the germline V gene are SGHDN and FVKESK. The DNA of the CDR3 is TGTGCCAGCAGCCAAGTGGCCGGGGCAGGTCGTTCACCCCTCCACTTT. Its translation: CASSQVAGAGRSPLHF.

The chain joins TRBV7-2 to TRBJ2-4; 8 nucleotides match TRBD2. V was clipped by 0 bases and J by 0 bases; unmatched bases: 7. The germline V gene encodes CDR1 SGHTA and CDR2 FQGNSA. CDR3 length equals 18 residues. The CDR3 here is CASSLALSGGPAKNIQYF. CDR3 nucleotide sequence: TGTGCCAGCAGCTTAGCGCTGAGCGGGGGCCCAGCCAAAAACATTCAGTACTTC.

This clonotype was observed a few times. The V and J genes are TRBV2 and TRBJ2-5; 8 bases are a match to TRBD1. This CDR3 contains 13 residues. Germline CDR1 is SNHLY and CDR2 is FYNNEI. V trimming: 8 bases; J trimming: 5 bases; junction bases outside the gene matches: 7. The CDR3 is CASRTGLGETQYF. CDR3 DNA sequence: TGTGCCAGCCGGACAGGGCTGGGGGAGACCCAGTACTTC.

This clonotype was seen a single time. This sequence joins TRBV27 and TRBJ2-3; D gene uncertain. Trimming cost V 8 bases and J 6 bases, with 12 bases left between them. The germline CDR1 and CDR2 sequences are MNHEY and SMNVEV (reference sequence). The CDR3 sequence is 12 residues long. CDR3 sequence: CASPRAEDTQYF. In DNA, the CDR3 is TGTGCCAGCCCCCGGGCGGAGGATACGCAGTATTTT.

This clonotype has a single count. The chain couples TRBV20-1 to TRBJ2-4, with TRBD1 identical over 12 bases. Germline CDR1 reads DFQATT; CDR2 reads SNEGSKA (reference sequence). The CDR3 has 19 residues. V gave up 3 bases and J gave up 2 bases; unmatched junction bases: 14. As DNA, the CDR3 is TGCAGTGCTAGGGCCGGGACAGGGGGCGATGGGATAACCAAAAACATTCAGTACTTC. It encodes CSARAGTGGDGITKNIQYF.

The CDR3 sequence: CSAPRSAEQFF. CDR3 nucleotide sequence: TGCAGTGCCCCTCGGTCCGCCGAGCAGTTCTTC. The J gene is TRBJ2-1, the V gene TRBV20-1; no reliable D call. Per the germline V gene, CDR1 is DFQATT and CDR2 is SNEGSKA (reference sequence). V shed 6 bases and J shed 10 bases, with 13 bases lying between them. The CDR3 sequence is 11 residues long.

The V and J genes are TRBV20-1 and TRBJ2-7, with 7 bases lining up with TRBD2. Germline V CDR1 and CDR2: DFQATT, SNEGSKA (reference sequence). V lost 3 bases, J lost 0 bases, and 8 bases stayed unmatched. The CDR3 is 15 amino acids. CDR3 protein: CSASRAGGSSYEQYF. The CDR3 region has the DNA TGCAGTGCTAGCAGAGCCGGGGGGAGCTCCTACGAGCAGTACTTC.

This clonotype was seen ten or more times. This chain joins TRBV29-1 and TRBJ2-7; TRBD2 might be the D (5 bases). Trimming shortened V by 6 bases and J by 2 bases, and 11 bases separated the two germline ends. This CDR3 is built from 12 residues. From germline, CDR1 is SQVTM and CDR2 ANQGSEA. The CDR3 is CSVVDSAYEQYF. The CDR3 nucleotides read TGCAGCGTGGTGGACTCAGCCTACGAGCAGTACTTC.